Listed below are T cell receptor beta chains from one sample, sequenced in a study of cytomegalovirus exposure and HLA in healthy donors. Sequencing was performed with immunoSEQ multiplex PCR; in TCRdb, only in-frame clones are kept and a portion is missing. This repertoire shows 63,000 or so clones, around 74% found once; its top ten account for 7% to 9.5%. The sequencing input was PBMCs. The receptors shown here come from a woman between 25 and 40 years old in good health and CMV-seropositive. Both conserved end residues are trimmed from each CDR3. The size field is filled for only some rows; it gives once, few, many or a size class.

NA,TRBJ1-4,TRBV11-2,ASSLSMGVANEKLF
NA,TRBJ2-7,TRBV28,ASSPPFYEQY
NA,TRBJ1-1,TRBV2,ASTLTGLNTEAF
once,TRBJ2-7,TRBV28,ASRSYRVPPAYEQY
NA,TRBJ2-1,TRBV14,ASSLSGTVVNEQF
NA,TRBJ2-3,TRBV9,ASSPRDSRTDTQY
NA,TRBJ1-5,TRBV2,ASSELGAGWNQPQH
NA,TRBJ1-5,TRBV5-1,ASSTGQGLNQPQH
few,TRBJ2-2,TRBV7-9,ASSLKVYSGSEHGELF
NA,TRBJ2-1,TRBV19,ASSIAAGTGYNEQF
NA,TRBJ2-7,TRBV7-6,ASSLGEGAYEQY
NA,TRBJ2-1,TRBV25-1,ASSDGVARGNEQF
few,TRBJ1-3,TRBV11-2,ASSPSGNTIY
NA,TRBJ1-1,TRBV7-3,ASSLIRGTEAF
NA,TRBJ2-5,TRBV4-3,ASSRLSGAAQETQY
NA,TRBJ2-1,TRBV27,ASSSRTGPPGNEQF
few,TRBJ2-1,TRBV5-1,ASSLAVAVNEQF
NA,TRBJ2-7,TRBV15,ATSRSGQSYEQY
NA,TRBJ1-3,TRBV7-9,ASSPQGRGDTIY
NA,TRBJ1-4,TRBV6-6,ASSYPQGGKSELF
NA,TRBJ2-1,TRBV18,ASSPLAGDNEQF
NA,TRBJ2-1,TRBV7-9,ASSSEREYNEQF
once,TRBJ2-1,TRBV6-5,ASSYVGGSEQF
NA,TRBJ1-1,TRBV6-4,ASSDEDREREAF
NA,TRBJ2-5,TRBV2,ASSESSRQTQY
NA,TRBJ2-7,TRBV18,ASSQTSGSLSDEQY
NA,TRBJ1-2,TRBV28,ASSPSNQGRLYGYT
NA,TRBJ2-7,TRBV18,ASSPRVGRDYEQY
NA,TRBJ2-7,TRBV7-9,ASSPTGYEQY
NA,TRBJ1-1,TRBV5-6,ASSLGYGRVNTEAF
NA,TRBJ2-1,TRBV27,ASSLSASGTMQQF
NA,TRBJ2-7,TRBV6-1,ASSEDAYYEQY
NA,TRBJ1-2,TRBV19,ASSPSGYGYT
NA,TRBJ2-3,TRBV7-9,ASSSPSVNLKSTDTQY
NA,TRBJ1-2,TRBV29-1,TVSPHASVRDYGYT
NA,TRBJ2-2,TRBV4-3,ASSHGQATGELF
NA,TRBJ2-7,TRBV2,ASRLSATSVSYEQY
NA,TRBJ2-6,TRBV19,ASSIVGASGANVLT
NA,TRBJ2-7,TRBV29-1,SVEVQLAGHREQY
NA,TRBJ2-3,TRBV29-1,SVGGRATTDTQY
NA,TRBJ2-6,TRBV27,ASTRLAGGSGANVLT
NA,TRBJ1-6,TRBV30,AWSTDRGNSPLH
NA,TRBJ1-3,TRBV21-1,ASSKGGPASSGNTIY
few,TRBJ2-7,TRBV23-1,ASSQSRSPLYEQY
NA,TRBJ2-1,TRBV29-1,SVNRKVRNEQF
few,TRBJ1-1,TRBV5-6,ASSPQGQVWREAF
NA,TRBJ2-1,TRBV13,ASSALGAVLDNEQF
NA,TRBJ1-6,TRBV28,ASVQGVRSPLH
once,TRBJ2-2,TRBV5-4,ASSFGLGNTGELF
NA,TRBJ2-3,TRBV9,ASSVDGTVTDTQY
NA,TRBJ2-2,TRBV5-4,ASSPNEAGGNTGELF
NA,TRBJ1-6,TRBV7-3,ASSLMGGHSPLH
NA,TRBJ2-2,TRBV7-2,ASSSYTGELF
NA,TRBJ2-7,TRBV5-4,ASSWGQGYEQY
NA,TRBJ2-7,TRBV4-1,ASSPLDRIGYYEQY